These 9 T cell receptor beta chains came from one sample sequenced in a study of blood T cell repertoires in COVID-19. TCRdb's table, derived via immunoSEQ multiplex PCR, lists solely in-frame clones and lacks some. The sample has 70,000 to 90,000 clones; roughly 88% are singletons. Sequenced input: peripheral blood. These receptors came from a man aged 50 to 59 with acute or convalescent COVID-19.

The CDR3 DNA follows: TGTGCCTGGAACAGGGTCCCCGGGAACACTGAAGCTTTCTTT. Its protein product is CAWNRVPGNTEAFF. V usage is TRBV30 and J usage is TRBJ1-1, with a tentative D call TRBD1 (6 bases). The CDR3 is made up of 14 amino acids. Germline CDR1 GTSNPN, CDR2 SVGIG (reference sequence). Deletions cut 4 bases from V and 1 base from J, with 13 bases between. The full variable domain, its missing parts supplied by reference TRBV30 and TRBJ1-1, is SQTIHQWPATLVQPVGSPLSLECTVEGTSNPNLYWYRQAAGRGLQLLFYSVGIGQISSEVPQNLSASRPQDRQFILSSKKLLLSDSGFYLCAWNRVPGNTEAFFGQGTRLTVV.

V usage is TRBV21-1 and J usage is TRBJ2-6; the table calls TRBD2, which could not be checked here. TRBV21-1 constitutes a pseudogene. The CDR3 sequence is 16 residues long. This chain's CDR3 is CASSNILTGGANVLTF. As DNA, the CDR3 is TGTGCCAGCAGCAACATCCTGACGGGAGGGGCCAACGTCCTGACTTTC.

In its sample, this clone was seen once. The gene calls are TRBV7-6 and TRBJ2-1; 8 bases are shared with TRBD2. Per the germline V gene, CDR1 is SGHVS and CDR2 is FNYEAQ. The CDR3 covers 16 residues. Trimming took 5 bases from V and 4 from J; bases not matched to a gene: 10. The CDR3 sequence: CASSPPGGGLYNEQFF. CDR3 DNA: TGTGCCAGCAGCCCACCGGGAGGGGGGTTATACAATGAGCAGTTCTTC.

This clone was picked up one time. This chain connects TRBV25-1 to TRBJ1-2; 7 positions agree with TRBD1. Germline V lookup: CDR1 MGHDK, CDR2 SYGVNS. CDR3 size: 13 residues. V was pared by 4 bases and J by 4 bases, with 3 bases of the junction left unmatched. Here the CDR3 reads CASSGQGIYGYTF. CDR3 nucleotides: TGTGCCAGCAGTGGACAGGGAATCTATGGCTACACCTTC.

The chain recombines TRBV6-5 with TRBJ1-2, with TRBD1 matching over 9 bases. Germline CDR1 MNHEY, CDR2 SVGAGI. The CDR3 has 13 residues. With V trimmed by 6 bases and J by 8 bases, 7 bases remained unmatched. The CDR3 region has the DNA TGTGCCAGCAGCTTGGGACAGGGTGGCGGCTACACCTTC. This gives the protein CASSLGQGGGYTF.

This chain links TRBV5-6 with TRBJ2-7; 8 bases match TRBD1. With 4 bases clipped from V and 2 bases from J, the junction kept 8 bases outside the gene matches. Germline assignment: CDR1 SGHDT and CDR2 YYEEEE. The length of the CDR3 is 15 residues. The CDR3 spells CASSPLGQVTYEQYF. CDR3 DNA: TGTGCCAGCAGCCCGCTGGGACAGGTGACCTACGAGCAGTACTTC.

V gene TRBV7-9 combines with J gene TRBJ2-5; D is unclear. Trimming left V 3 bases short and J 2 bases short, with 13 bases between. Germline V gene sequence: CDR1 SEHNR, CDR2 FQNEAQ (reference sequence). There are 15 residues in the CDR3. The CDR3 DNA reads TGTGCCAGCAGCTTTTTTCGGAGTATACAAGAGACCCAGTACTTC. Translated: CASSFFRSIQETQYF.

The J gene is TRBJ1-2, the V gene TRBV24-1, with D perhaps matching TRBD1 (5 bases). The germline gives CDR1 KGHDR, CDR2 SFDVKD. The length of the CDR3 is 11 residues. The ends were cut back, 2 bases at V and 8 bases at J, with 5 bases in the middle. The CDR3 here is CATSDSGGYTF. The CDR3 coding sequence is TGTGCCACCAGTGATTCAGGGGGCTACACCTTC.

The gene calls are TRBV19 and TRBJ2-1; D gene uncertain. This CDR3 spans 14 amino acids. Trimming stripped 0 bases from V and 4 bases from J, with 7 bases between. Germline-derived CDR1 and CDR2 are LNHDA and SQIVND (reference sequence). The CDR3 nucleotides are TGTGCCAGTAGTATAGAGGGCAGTTACAATGAGCAGTTCTTC. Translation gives CASSIEGSYNEQFF.